The 17 T cell receptor beta chains listed next were all sequenced from one sample in a study of CD8 T cells in Susac syndrome. RNA was extracted with the RNeasy kit, and a quantity of about 0.5 to 1 ug was reverse transcribed using random hexamers. TCRdb re-called the immunoSEQ multiplex PCR reads with MiXCR, one entry per CDR3 protein. The sample records about 150,000 distinct CDR3 sequences, around 95% being singletons. Specimen: CD8+ T cells from PBMCs. The source of these receptors is a human donor with multiple sclerosis.

On this clonotype itself: Compared with germline, one end of the junction differs, possibly owing to a read error. V is TRBV11-2 and J is TRBJ2-7, with a possible D match to TRBD1 (5 bases). CDR3 size: 14 residues. Germline V gene sequence: CDR1 SGHAT, CDR2 FQNNGV. CDR3 in DNA: TGTGCCAGCAGCCTACTGACAGCCTCCGACGAGCAGTACTTC. It codes for CASSLLTASDEQYF.

This chain links TRBV9 with TRBJ2-3; D remains unclear. In germline, CDR1 is SGDLS, CDR2 YYNGEE. Between the trimmed V and J ends, which lost 3 bases and 1 base, there was a span of 12 bases. CDR3 length equals 15 residues. CDR3 residues: CASSAPQVGTDTQYF. The CDR3 DNA sequence: TGTGCCAGCAGCGCCCCCCAGGTGGGCACAGATACGCAGTATTTT.

The CDR3 reads CSVEVGVEAFF. CDR3 DNA sequence: TGCAGCGTTGAGGTGGGGGTTGAAGCTTTCTTT. V usage is TRBV29-1 and J usage is TRBJ1-1, with TRBD1 as a possible D gene (5 bases). Germline V CDR1 and CDR2: SQVTM, ANQGSEA. The length of the CDR3 is 11 residues. V was pared by 3 bases and J by 7 bases, with 9 bases between.

This chain joins TRBV11-2 and TRBJ2-7; 8 bases are a match to TRBD2. Trimming removed 6 bases from V and 2 bases from J; junction bases left unmatched: 3. The CDR3 runs 13 residues. Germline V gene data show CDR1 as SGHAT and CDR2 as FQNNGV. The CDR3 region has the DNA TGTGCCAGCAGAGCGGGGGCTGCCTACGAGCAGTACTTC. It specifies CASRAGAAYEQYF.

This rearrangement joins TRBV29-1 to TRBJ1-2; D unresolved. Germline V gives CDR1 SQVTM, CDR2 ANQGSEA. The CDR3 runs to 11 residues. V gave up 1 base and J gave up 7 bases, with 7 bases separating them. CDR3 protein: CSVEGLFGYTF. CDR3 coding DNA: TGCAGCGTTGAAGGTCTATTTGGCTACACCTTC.

J is TRBJ2-2 and V is TRBV29-1; no definite D call. V shed 4 bases and J shed 6 bases, with 9 bases lying between them. This CDR3 is 12 amino acids long. Germline V gene lookup returns CDR1 SQVTM and CDR2 ANQGSEA. CDR3 in amino acids: CSVVLSAGELFF. For the CDR3, the DNA is TGCAGCGTTGTATTATCCGCCGGGGAGCTGTTTTTT.

The V call is TRBV30, the J call TRBJ1-1; D remains unclear. The V and J ends lost 4 bases and 4 bases respectively, with 10 bases between them. The CDR3 spans 12 residues. Germline values: CDR1 GTSNPN, CDR2 SVGIG (reference sequence). CDR3 in amino acids: CAWISGITEAFF. The CDR3 DNA sequence: TGTGCCTGGATTAGCGGGATCACTGAAGCTTTCTTT.

The V gene is TRBV12-5, the J gene TRBJ2-1, with 10 positions matching TRBD1. The germline CDR1 and CDR2 sequences are LGHNT and FRNRAP. V was clipped by 7 bases and J by 8 bases; unmatched bases: 11. This CDR3 comprises 15 residues. CDR3: CASAGRDRGFDEQFF. The CDR3 region has the DNA TGTGCTAGTGCCGGCCGGGACAGGGGTTTCGATGAGCAGTTCTTC.

The gene calls are TRBV23-1 and TRBJ2-1; D not certain. TRBV23-1 is flagged as an ORF with uncertain function. The CDR3 consists of 16 residues. V was pared by 1 base and J by 2 bases, with 12 bases between. The CDR3 region is CASSQLSGSTYNEQFF. For the CDR3, the DNA is TGCGCCAGCAGTCAATTATCGGGTTCGACCTACAATGAGCAGTTCTTC.

This sequence joins TRBV7-2 and TRBJ2-2, with TRBD2 identical over 8 bases. With 5 bases clipped from V and 3 bases from J, the junction kept 11 bases outside the gene matches. This CDR3 is built from 17 residues. Germline CDR1 is SGHTA and CDR2 is FQGNSA. Here the CDR3 reads CASSLAGGLVHTGELFF. The CDR3 DNA reads as TGTGCCAGCAGCCTTGCGGGGGGCCTGGTGCACACCGGGGAGCTGTTTTTT.

The sample holds one count of this clonotype. The rearrangement links TRBV4-1 to TRBJ2-2, with 7 nucleotides matching TRBD1. The CDR3 has 15 residues. Trimming at V came to 5 bases and at J to 2 bases, leaving 5 bases not matched to a gene. CDR1 is MGHRA and CDR2 is YSYEKL in the germline V gene. The CDR3 coding sequence is TGCGCCAGCAGCGGACGACAGGGTAACACCGGGGAGCTGTTTTTT. Translated, it gives CASSGRQGNTGELFF.

V is TRBV19 and J is TRBJ2-1; 7 bases are a match to TRBD2. CDR1 is LNHDA and CDR2 is SQIVND in the germline V gene (reference sequence). J was trimmed by 0 bases and V by 6 bases; bases with no gene match: 5. The CDR3 is made up of 15 amino acids. CDR3 in amino acids: CASRLGGSSYNEQFF. The CDR3 DNA reads TGTGCCAGTAGGTTGGGCGGGAGCTCCTACAATGAGCAGTTCTTC.

This chain uses TRBV15 with TRBJ1-1; possible D gene TRBD1, 5 bases. The germline CDR1 and CDR2 sequences are LNHNV and YYDKDF (reference sequence). This CDR3 spans 15 amino acids. V lost 1 base and J lost 1, with 10 bases in between. CDR3 protein: CATSRVRTPNTEAFF. The CDR3, as DNA: TGTGCCACCAGCAGAGTTAGGACACCGAACACTGAAGCTTTCTTT.

The chain joins TRBV27 to TRBJ1-2, with TRBD1 as a possible D gene (5 bases). Germline CDR1 is MNHEY and CDR2 is SMNVEV (reference sequence). The CDR3 consists of 15 residues. Deletions cut 0 bases from V and 4 bases from J, with 12 bases between. This CDR3 reads CASSLSGGRGYGYTF. The CDR3, as DNA: TGTGCCAGCAGTTTATCCGGGGGTCGGGGCTATGGCTACACCTTC.

V is TRBV28 and J is TRBJ2-3; 8 bases are a match to TRBD1. Germline V gene lookup returns CDR1 MDHEN and CDR2 SYDVKM. The CDR3 extends over 13 amino acids. With 7 bases clipped from V and 5 bases from J, the junction kept 5 bases outside the gene matches. The CDR3 nucleotides read TGTGCCAGCACAGGGGGCGGTGAAGATACGCAGTATTTT. The encoded protein is CASTGGGEDTQYF.

This chain links TRBV14 with TRBJ2-7; D uncertain. V was shortened by 0 bases and J by 6 bases, with 9 bases between the two germline ends. Germline-derived CDR1 and CDR2 are SGHDN and FVKESK. The CDR3 totals 13 residues. The CDR3 spells CASSQERVSEQYV. The DNA for the CDR3 is TGTGCCAGCAGCCAAGAACGAGTTTCCGAGCAGTACGTC.

The chain couples TRBV29-1 to TRBJ2-5, with unresolved D. The length of the CDR3 is 9 residues. V lost 5 bases and J lost 5, with 3 bases in between. The germline V gene has CDR1 SQVTM and CDR2 ANQGSEA. CDR3 nucleotides: TGCAGCGTTTCGGAGACCCAGTACTTC. Translated, it gives CSVSETQYF.